These 17 T cell receptor beta chains originate from one sample sequenced in a study of blood T cell repertoires in COVID-19. Measured with immunoSEQ multiplex PCR; TCRdb has only the in-frame clones, and not every one. Of approximately 130,000 clones in the sample, approximately 85% were seen once. Sequenced input: peripheral blood. All receptors come from a human donor in a cohort sampled during active COVID-19.

This chain connects TRBV5-4 to TRBJ1-2; the D is unclear. The CDR3 has 13 amino acids. The germline gives CDR1 SGHNT, CDR2 YYREEE (reference sequence). Trimming stripped 4 bases from V and 4 bases from J, with 11 bases between. CDR3 residues: CASSRDKGYGYTF. The CDR3 bases are TGTGCCAGCAGCCGGGATAAGGGCTATGGCTACACCTTC. The full variable domain, its missing parts supplied by reference TRBV5-4 and TRBJ1-2, is ETGVTQSPTHLIKTRGQQVTLRCSSQSGHNTVSWYQQALGQGPQFIFQYYREEENGRGNFPPRFSGLQFPNYSSELNVNALELDDSALYLCASSRDKGYGYTFGSGTRLTVV.

The rearrangement joins TRBV11-2 to TRBJ2-3; TRBD2 agrees at 7 bases. This CDR3 has 15 residues. V lost 0 bases, J lost 0 bases, and 0 bases stayed unmatched. In germline, CDR1 is SGHAT, CDR2 FQNNGV. CDR3 sequence reads: CASSLDSGSTDTQYF. The CDR3 bases are TGTGCCAGCAGCTTAGATAGCGGGAGCACAGATACGCAGTATTTT.

V gene TRBV3-1 (or the pseudogene TRBV3-2) combines with J gene TRBJ1-6; weak D call: TRBD1 (6 bases). The CDR3 is 16 residues long. CDR1 LGHDT and CDR2 YNNKEL come from the germline V gene (reference sequence). V gave up 1 base and J gave up 10 bases, with 17 bases separating them. The CDR3 sequence: CASSQVKNRAGSPLHF. In DNA form, the CDR3 reads TGTGCCAGCAGCCAAGTAAAGAACAGGGCAGGCTCACCCCTCCACTTT.

In the case of this clone: The junction does not match germline at one end; this may be a read error. The chain joins TRBV6-1 to TRBJ2-1; a possible D gene is TRBD2 (6 bases). Germline V gene sequence: CDR1 MNHNS, CDR2 SASEGT. This CDR3 contains 12 residues. The CDR3 DNA is TGTGCCAGCGGTGATGGGAGGAGGGAGCAGTTCTTC. This translates into CASGDGRREQFF.

J is TRBJ1-5 and V is TRBV24-1; 8 bases match TRBD1. The germline V gene encodes CDR1 KGHDR and CDR2 SFDVKD. V dropped 4 bases and J dropped 4; count of bases not matched to a gene: 11. CDR3 length equals 17 residues. This CDR3 reads CATSESTRTGWNQPQHF. The CDR3 coding sequence is TGTGCCACCAGTGAATCGACCCGGACAGGGTGGAATCAGCCCCAGCATTTT.

This clone was seen at least ten times. The V call is TRBV9, the J call TRBJ1-4; D is undetermined. The CDR3 sequence is 16 residues long. V was trimmed by 0 bases and J by 7 bases, leaving 16 bases between them. Germline V gene data show CDR1 as SGDLS and CDR2 as YYNGEE. CDR3 in DNA: TGTGCCAGCAGCGTAGCCCCGGACGGGAAGTTTGAAAAACTGTTTTTT. Protein sequence: CASSVAPDGKFEKLFF. Looking up the rest from reference TRBV9 and TRBJ1-4 gives the full variable domain: DSGVTQTPKHLITATGQRVTLRCSPRSGDLSVYWYQQSLDQGLQFLIQYYNGEERAKGNILERFSAQQFPDLHSELNLSSLELGDSALYFCASSVAPDGKFEKLFFGSGTQLSVL.

The rearrangement uses TRBV11-3 and TRBJ2-4, with unresolved D. CDR3 length equals 11 residues. V lost 3 bases and J lost 8, with 5 bases in between. Per the germline V gene, CDR1 is SGHNT and CDR2 is YENEEA. CDR3 protein: CASSFTDIQYF. As DNA, the CDR3 is TGTGCCAGCAGCTTCACGGACATTCAGTACTTC.

The rearrangement joins TRBV9 to TRBJ2-5, with D possibly being TRBD2 (5 bases). Germline V gene data show CDR1 as SGDLS and CDR2 as YYNGEE. This CDR3 has 15 amino acids. V shed 0 bases and J shed 4 bases, with 13 bases lying between them. The DNA of the CDR3 is TGTGCCAGCAGCGTAGCTCCCGAGGGAGCAGAGACCCAGTACTTC. It specifies CASSVAPEGAETQYF.

The V gene is TRBV5-1, the J gene TRBJ1-5, with 9 bases matching TRBD1. Per the germline V gene, CDR1 is SGHRS and CDR2 is YFSETQ. Trimming at V came to 9 bases and at J to 5 bases, leaving 21 bases not matched to a gene. The length of the CDR3 is 18 residues. The DNA of the CDR3 is TGCGCCACCGCGGGCTCCAATCCGGGACAGGGAAGCCATCAGCCCCAGCATTTT. This encodes CATAGSNPGQGSHQPQHF.

The chain carries TRBV2 and TRBJ1-4, with 7 bases lining up with TRBD1. The CDR3 length is 14 residues. With 6 bases clipped from V and 5 bases from J, the junction kept 6 bases outside the gene matches. The germline V gene has CDR1 SNHLY and CDR2 FYNNEI. CDR3 sequence (DNA): TGTGCCAGCAGAAGGGGGCGGGGAAATGAAAAACTGTTTTTT. Its translation: CASRRGRGNEKLFF.

V gene TRBV19 combines with J gene TRBJ2-7; TRBD2 is a possible D gene (7 bases). Germline V gene sequence: CDR1 LNHDA, CDR2 SQIVND (reference sequence). This CDR3 region has 16 residues. V was trimmed by 3 bases and J by 6 bases, leaving 21 bases between them. CDR3 protein: CASSIAPRGGGAEQYF. DNA for the CDR3: TGTGCCAGTAGTATCGCCCCTCGGGGCGGGGGCGCCGAGCAGTACTTC.

The chain employs TRBV5-4 and TRBJ1-3; D gene uncertain. This CDR3 spans 15 amino acids. V dropped 4 bases and J dropped 0 bases, with 11 bases sitting between them. The germline V gene encodes CDR1 SGHNT and CDR2 YYREEE (reference sequence). CDR3: CASSPAGSSGNTIYF. Written as DNA, the CDR3 is TGTGCCAGCAGCCCAGCGGGGTCCTCTGGAAACACCATATATTTT.

The chain carries TRBV5-4 and TRBJ2-3; tentatively, D is TRBD1 (7 bases). V dropped 4 bases and J dropped 0 bases, with 15 bases sitting between them. In germline, CDR1 is SGHNT, CDR2 YYREEE (reference sequence). CDR3 length: 16 residues. The CDR3 bases are TGTGCCAGCAGCACAAATCAGGGGGGAAGCACAGATACGCAGTATTTT. It encodes CASSTNQGGSTDTQYF.

The chain employs TRBV6-1 and TRBJ2-7, with D tentatively TRBD2 (6 bases). CDR1 MNHNS and CDR2 SASEGT come from the germline V gene. Trimming took 1 base from V and 6 from J, leaving 16 bases between them. CDR3 size: 15 residues. The CDR3: CASSEVGGRSAEQYF. The CDR3 DNA follows: TGTGCCAGCAGTGAAGTCGGAGGGAGGAGCGCCGAGCAGTACTTC.

The chain joins TRBV5-5 to TRBJ2-3, with TRBD2 identical over 8 bases. The junction had 6 bases not matched to a gene; V was cut back by 0 bases and J by 0 bases. The CDR3 runs 17 residues. CDR1 is SGHKS and CDR2 is YYEKEE in the germline V gene (reference sequence). The CDR3 DNA sequence: TGTGCCAGCAGCTTGGAGGTTGCGGGAGGTAGCACAGATACGCAGTATTTT. Protein: CASSLEVAGGSTDTQYF.

This chain connects TRBV27 to TRBJ2-1; 9 bases are a match to TRBD1. J was trimmed by 0 bases and V by 9 bases; bases with no gene match: 3. This CDR3 comprises 14 residues. In germline, CDR1 is MNHEY, CDR2 SMNVEV (reference sequence). The CDR3 loop is CASADRGSYNEQFF. In DNA, the CDR3 is TGTGCCAGTGCGGACAGGGGCTCCTACAATGAGCAGTTCTTC.

The V and J genes are TRBV30 and TRBJ2-1, with 8 bases aligning to TRBD2. The CDR3 has 15 amino acids. CDR1 and CDR2 (germline): GTSNPN, SVGIG (reference sequence). V lost 1 base, J lost 8 bases, and 10 bases stayed unmatched. Here the CDR3 DNA reads TGTGCCTGGAGTGAAATTACTAGCGGAGGATATGAGCAGTTCTTC. This translates into CAWSEITSGGYEQFF.